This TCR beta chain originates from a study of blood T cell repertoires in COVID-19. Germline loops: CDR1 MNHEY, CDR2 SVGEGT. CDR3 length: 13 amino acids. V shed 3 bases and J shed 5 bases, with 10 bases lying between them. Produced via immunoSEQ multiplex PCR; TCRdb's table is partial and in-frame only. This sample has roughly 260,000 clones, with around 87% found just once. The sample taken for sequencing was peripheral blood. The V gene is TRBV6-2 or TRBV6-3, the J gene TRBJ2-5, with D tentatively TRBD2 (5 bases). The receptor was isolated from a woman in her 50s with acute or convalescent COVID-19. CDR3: CASSYGGWETQYF. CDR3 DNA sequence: TGTGCCAGCAGTTATGGAGGCTGGGAGACCCAGTACTTC.